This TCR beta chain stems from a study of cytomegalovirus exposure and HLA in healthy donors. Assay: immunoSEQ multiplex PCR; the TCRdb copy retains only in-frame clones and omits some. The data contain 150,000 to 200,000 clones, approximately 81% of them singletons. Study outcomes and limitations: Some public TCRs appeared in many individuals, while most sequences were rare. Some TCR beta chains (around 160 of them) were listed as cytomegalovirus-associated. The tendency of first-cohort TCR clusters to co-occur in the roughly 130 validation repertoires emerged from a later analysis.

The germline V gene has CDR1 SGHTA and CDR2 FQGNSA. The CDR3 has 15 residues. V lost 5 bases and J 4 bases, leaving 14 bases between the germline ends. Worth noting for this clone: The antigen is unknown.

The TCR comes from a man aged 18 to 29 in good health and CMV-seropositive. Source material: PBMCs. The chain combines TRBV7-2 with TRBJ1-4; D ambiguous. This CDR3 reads CASSRGPEVNEKLFF. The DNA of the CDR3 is TGTGCCAGCAGCAGAGGGCCGGAAGTTAATGAAAAACTGTTTTTT.